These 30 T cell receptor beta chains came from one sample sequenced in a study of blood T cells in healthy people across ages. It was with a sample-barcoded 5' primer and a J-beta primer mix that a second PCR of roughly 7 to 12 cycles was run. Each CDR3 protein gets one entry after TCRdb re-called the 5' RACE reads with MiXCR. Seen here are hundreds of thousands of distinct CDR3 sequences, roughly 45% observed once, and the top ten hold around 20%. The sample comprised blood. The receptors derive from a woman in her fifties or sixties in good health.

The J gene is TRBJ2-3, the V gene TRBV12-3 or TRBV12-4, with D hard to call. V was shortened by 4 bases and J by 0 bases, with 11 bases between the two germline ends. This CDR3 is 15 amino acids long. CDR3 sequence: CASSSQNYSTDTQYF. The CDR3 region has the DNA TGTGCCAGCAGTTCCCAAAACTATAGCACAGATACGCAGTATTTT.

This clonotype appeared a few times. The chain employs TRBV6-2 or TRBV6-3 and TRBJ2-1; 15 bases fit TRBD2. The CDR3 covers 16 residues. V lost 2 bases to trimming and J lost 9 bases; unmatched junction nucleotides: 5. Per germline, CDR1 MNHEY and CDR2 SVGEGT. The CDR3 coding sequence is TGTGCCAGCAGTTACGTGGGACTAGCGGGAGGAACTGAGCAGTTCTTC. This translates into CASSYVGLAGGTEQFF.

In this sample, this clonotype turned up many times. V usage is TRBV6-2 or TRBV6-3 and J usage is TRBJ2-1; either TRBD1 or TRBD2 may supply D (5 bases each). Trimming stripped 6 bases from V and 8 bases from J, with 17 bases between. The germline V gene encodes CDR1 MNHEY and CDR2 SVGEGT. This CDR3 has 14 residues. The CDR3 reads CASRDGGRVDEQFF. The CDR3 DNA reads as TGTGCCAGCAGAGACGGAGGCAGGGTCGATGAGCAGTTCTTC.

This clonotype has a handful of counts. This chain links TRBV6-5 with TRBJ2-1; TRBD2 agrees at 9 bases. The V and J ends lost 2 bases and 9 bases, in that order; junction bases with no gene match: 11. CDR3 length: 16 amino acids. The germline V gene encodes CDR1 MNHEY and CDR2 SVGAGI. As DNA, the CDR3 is TGTGCCAGCAGTTACAATAGGGGTAGCGGGGGAGCTGAGCAGTTCTTC. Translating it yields CASSYNRGSGGAEQFF.

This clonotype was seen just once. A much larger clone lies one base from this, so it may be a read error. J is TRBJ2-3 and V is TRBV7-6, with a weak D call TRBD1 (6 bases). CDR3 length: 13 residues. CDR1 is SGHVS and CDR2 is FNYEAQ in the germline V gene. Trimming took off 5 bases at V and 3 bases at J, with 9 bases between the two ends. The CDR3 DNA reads TGTGCCAGCAGCCGGGGACAAACAGATACGCAGTATTTT. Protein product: CASSRGQTDTQYF.

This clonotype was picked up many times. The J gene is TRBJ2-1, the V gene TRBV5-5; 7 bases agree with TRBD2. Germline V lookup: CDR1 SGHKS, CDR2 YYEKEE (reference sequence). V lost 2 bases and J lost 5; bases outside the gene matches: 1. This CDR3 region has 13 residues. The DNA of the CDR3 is TGTGCCAGCAGCTTCCGGGGGGACAATGAGCAGTTCTTC. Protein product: CASSFRGDNEQFF.

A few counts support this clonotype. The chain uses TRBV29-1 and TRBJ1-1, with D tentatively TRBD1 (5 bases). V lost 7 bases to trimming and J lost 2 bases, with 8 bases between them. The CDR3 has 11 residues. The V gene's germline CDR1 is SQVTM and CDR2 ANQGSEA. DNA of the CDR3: TGCAGCGGGGGGTACAACACTGAAGCTTTCTTT. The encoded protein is CSGGYNTEAFF.

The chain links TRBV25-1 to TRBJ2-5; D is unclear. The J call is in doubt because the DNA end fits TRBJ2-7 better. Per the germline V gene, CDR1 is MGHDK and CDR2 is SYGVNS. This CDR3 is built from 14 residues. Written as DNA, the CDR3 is TGTGCCAGCAGTTTCGTGGGCCAGAACTACGAGCAGTACTTC. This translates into CASSFVGQNYEQYF.

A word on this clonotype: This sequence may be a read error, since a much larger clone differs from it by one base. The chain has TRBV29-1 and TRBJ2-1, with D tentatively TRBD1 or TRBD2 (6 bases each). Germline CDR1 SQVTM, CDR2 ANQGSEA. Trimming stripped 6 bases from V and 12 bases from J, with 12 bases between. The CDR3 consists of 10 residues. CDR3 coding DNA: TGCAGCGTGCAACGGGGGCTGCAGTTCTTC. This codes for CSVQRGLQFF.

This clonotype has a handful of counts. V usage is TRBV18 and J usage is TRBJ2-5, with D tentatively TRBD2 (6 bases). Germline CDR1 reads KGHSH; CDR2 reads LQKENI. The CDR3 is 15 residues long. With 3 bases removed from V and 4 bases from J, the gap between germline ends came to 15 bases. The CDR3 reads CASSPSSAEGETQYF. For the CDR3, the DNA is TGTGCCAGCTCACCCTCGTCCGCGGAGGGAGAGACCCAGTACTTC.

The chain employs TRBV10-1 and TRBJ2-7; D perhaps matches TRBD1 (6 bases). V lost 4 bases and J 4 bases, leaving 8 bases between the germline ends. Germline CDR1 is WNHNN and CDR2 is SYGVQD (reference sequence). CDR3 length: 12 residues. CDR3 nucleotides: TGCGCCAGCAGTGCGGACAGATACGAGCAGTACTTC. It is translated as CASSADRYEQYF.

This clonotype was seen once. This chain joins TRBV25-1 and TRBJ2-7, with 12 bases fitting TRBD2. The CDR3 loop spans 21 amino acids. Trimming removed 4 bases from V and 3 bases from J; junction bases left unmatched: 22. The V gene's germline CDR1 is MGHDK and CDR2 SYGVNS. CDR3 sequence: CASSGPRPSGRAATLNYEQYF. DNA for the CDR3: TGTGCCAGCAGTGGGCCCCGTCCTAGCGGGAGGGCCGCCACCTTGAACTACGAGCAGTACTTC.

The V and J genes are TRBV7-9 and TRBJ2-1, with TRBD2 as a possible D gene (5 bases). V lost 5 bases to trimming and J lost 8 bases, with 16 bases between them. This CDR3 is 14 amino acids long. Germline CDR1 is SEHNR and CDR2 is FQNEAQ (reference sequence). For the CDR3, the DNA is TGTGCCAGCAGCCCTATGAAAGCGGAGGATGAGCAGTTCTTC. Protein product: CASSPMKAEDEQFF.

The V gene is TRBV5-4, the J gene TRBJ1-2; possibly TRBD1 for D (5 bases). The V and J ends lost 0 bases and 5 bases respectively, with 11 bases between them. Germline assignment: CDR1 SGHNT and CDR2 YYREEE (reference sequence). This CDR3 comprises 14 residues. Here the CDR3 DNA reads TGTGCCAGCAGCTTGGACGGCCGGGGGTATGGCTACACCTTC. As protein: CASSLDGRGYGYTF. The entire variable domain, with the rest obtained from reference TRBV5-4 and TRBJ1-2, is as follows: ETGVTQSPTHLIKTRGQQVTLRCSSQSGHNTVSWYQQALGQGPQFIFQYYREEENGRGNFPPRFSGLQFPNYSSELNVNALELDDSALYLCASSLDGRGYGYTFGSGTRLTVV.

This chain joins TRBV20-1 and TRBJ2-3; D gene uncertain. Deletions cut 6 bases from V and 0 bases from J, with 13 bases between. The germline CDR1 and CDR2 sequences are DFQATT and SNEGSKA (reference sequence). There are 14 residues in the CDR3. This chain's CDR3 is CSASNYLSTDTQYF. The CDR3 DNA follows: TGCAGTGCCTCAAACTATCTCAGCACAGATACGCAGTATTTT.

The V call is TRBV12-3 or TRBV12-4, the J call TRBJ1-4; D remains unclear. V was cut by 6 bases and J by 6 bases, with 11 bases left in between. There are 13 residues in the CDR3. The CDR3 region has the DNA TGTGCCAGCAGCCGAGACATCTATGAAAAACTGTTTTTT. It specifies CASSRDIYEKLFF.

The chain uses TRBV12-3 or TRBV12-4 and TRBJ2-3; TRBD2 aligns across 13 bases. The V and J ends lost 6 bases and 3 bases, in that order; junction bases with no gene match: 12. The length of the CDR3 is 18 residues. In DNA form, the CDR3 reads TGTGCCAGCAGCCTTACTAGCGGGGGGGCTTTTGGAACAGATACGCAGTATTTT. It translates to CASSLTSGGAFGTDTQYF.

The CDR3 nucleotides are TGTGCCAGCAGCGTACGGTTTCGCACAGATACGCAGTATTTT. Its protein product is CASSVRFRTDTQYF. The gene calls are TRBV9 and TRBJ2-3; unclear D gene. The CDR3 covers 14 residues. Germline V gene data show CDR1 as SGDLS and CDR2 as YYNGEE. Trimming took off 1 base at V and 1 base at J, with 7 bases between the two ends. Together with reference TRBV9 and TRBJ2-3, the CDR3 gives the full variable domain: DSGVTQTPKHLITATGQRVTLRCSPRSGDLSVYWYQQSLDQGLQFLIQYYNGEERAKGNILERFSAQQFPDLHSELNLSSLELGDSALYFCASSVRFRTDTQYFGPGTRLTVL.

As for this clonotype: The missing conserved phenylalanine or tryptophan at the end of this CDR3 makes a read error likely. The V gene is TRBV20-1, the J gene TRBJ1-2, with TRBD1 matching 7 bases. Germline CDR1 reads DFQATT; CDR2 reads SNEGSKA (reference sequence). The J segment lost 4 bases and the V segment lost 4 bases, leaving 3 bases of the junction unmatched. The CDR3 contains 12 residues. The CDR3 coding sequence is TGCAGTGCTAAAACAGGGGTCTATGGCTACACCTTA. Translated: CSAKTGVYGYTL.

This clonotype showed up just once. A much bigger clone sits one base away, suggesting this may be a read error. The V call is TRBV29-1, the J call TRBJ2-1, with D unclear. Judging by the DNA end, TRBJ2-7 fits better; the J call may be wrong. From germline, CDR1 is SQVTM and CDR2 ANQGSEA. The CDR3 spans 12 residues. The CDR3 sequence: CSVRTHRNEQYF. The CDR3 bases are TGCAGCGTTAGGACCCACCGCAATGAGCAGTACTTC.

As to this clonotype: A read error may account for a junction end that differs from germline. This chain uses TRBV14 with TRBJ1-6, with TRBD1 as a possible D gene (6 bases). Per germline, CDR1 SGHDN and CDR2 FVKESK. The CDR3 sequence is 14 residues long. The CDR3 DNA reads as TGTGCCAGCAGCCAAGGCAGGGACAATTCACCCCCCCACTTT. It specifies CASSQGRDNSPPHF.

The CDR3 bases are TGTGCCAGCAGCAAAGGACAGGGAGGTTCACCCCTCCACTTT. Its protein is CASSKGQGGSPLHF. The chain combines TRBV27 with TRBJ1-6, with 8 bases matching TRBD1. Germline assignment: CDR1 MNHEY and CDR2 SMNVEV (reference sequence). The junction had 7 bases not matched to a gene; V was cut back by 6 bases and J by 9 bases. The CDR3 consists of 14 residues.

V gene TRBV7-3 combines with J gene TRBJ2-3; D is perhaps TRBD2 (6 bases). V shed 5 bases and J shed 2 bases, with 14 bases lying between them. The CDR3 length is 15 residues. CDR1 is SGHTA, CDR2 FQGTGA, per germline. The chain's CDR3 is CASSQRDSHTDTQYF. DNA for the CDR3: TGTGCCAGCAGCCAACGGGACTCCCACACAGATACGCAGTATTTT.

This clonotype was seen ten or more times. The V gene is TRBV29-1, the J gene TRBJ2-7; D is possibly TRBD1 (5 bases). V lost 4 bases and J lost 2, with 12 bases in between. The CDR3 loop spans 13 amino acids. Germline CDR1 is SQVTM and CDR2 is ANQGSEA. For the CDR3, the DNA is TGCAGCGTTGGCACAGGTCCGACCTACGAGCAGTACTTC. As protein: CSVGTGPTYEQYF.

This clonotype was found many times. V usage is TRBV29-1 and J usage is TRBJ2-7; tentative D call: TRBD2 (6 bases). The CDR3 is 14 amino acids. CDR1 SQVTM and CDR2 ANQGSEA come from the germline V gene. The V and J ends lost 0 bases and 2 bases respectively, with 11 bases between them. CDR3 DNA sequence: TGCAGCGTTGAAGATCAGGCGGGACCCTACGAGCAGTACTTC. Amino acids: CSVEDQAGPYEQYF.

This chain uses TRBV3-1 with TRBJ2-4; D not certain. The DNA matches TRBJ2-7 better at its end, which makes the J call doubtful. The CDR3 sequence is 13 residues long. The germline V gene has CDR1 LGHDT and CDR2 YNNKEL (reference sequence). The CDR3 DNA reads TGTGCCAGCAGCCAAGGGGTACGATACGAGCAGTACTTC. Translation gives CASSQGVRYEQYF.

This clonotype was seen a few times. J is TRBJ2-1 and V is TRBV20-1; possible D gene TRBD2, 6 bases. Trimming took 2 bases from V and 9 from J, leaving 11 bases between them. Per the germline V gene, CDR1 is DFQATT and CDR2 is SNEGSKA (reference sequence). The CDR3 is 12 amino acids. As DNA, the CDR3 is TGCAGTGCTAGACGGGACGGGGGTGAGCAGTTCTTC. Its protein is CSARRDGGEQFF.

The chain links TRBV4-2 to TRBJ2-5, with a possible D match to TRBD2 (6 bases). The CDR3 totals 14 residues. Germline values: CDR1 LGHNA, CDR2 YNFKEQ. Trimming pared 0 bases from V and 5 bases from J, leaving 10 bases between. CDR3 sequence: CASSQEDGSETQYF. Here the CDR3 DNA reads TGTGCCAGCAGCCAAGAAGACGGGAGCGAGACCCAGTACTTC.

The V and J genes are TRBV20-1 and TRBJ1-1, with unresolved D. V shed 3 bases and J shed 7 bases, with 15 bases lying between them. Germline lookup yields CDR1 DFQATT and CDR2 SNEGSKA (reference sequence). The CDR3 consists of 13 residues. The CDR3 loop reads CSARGRERFEAFF. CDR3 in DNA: TGCAGTGCTAGGGGGAGGGAAAGGTTTGAAGCTTTCTTT.

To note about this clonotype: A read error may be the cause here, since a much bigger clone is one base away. The CDR3 DNA reads TGTGTCAGCAGCTTAACTAGCGCGGGGGGGGCCACAGATACGCAGTATTTT. Translating it yields CVSSLTSAGGATDTQYF. The rearrangement links TRBV7-2 to TRBJ2-3, with 9 bases lining up with TRBD2. CDR3 length: 17 amino acids. Per the germline V gene, CDR1 is SGHTA and CDR2 is FQGNSA.